Sequencing of this T cell receptor beta chain was carried out in a study of CD8+CD57+ T cells in acquired aplastic anemia (dated by TCRdb to 2016 to 2019). For context, the study as a whole: DNA extracted from sorted CD4+ and CD8+ cells had a mean of approximately 3 ug, with a range of roughly 0.18 to 27.4 ug. A CD8+CD57+ expansion meant a frequency higher than the mean frequency seen in healthy subjects. The study at large found these results: Roughly 30 CD8+ CDR3 sequences were found to be shared between patients and controls, but these sequences appeared to be highly expressed in patients and within the immunodominant clones of the patients. No significant difference in CD8+ Simpson's diversity was found between patients and healthy controls (P=0.060).

Expansion of CD8+CD57+ cells had been shown by flow cytometry in the patients chosen for sequencing. Every patient had severe acquired aplastic anemia, diagnosed using the International Study of Aplastic Anemia and Agranulocytosis and Camitta criteria. At the time blood was sampled, none of the patients had received any therapy. In the study, sorted CD4+ and CD8+ blood T cells from patients with severe aplastic anemia and from healthy subjects underwent deep sequencing of TCR repertoires. Patients were enrolled under clinicaltrials.gov protocols 00001620, 01623167, 00001397, 00071045, 00081523 and 00961064 in the USA. Ficoll-Paque density gradient centrifugation was used to isolate peripheral blood mononuclear cells. CD4+ and CD8+ T cells were sorted by FACS or magnetic beads before DNA extraction. Genomic DNA was used as template for profiling of TCR beta VDJ combinations and CDR3 sequences. TCR repertoire sequencing was run on an Illumina HiSeq 2000. As for how the authors treated the data: Repertoires were assessed using TRBV/TRBJ rearrangement plots, CDR3 size and DJ length profiles, and Simpson's diversity index. Whichever DNA sequence was most abundant in the deep sequencing data was defined as the immunodominant clone. CDR3 amino acid sequences were checked for sharing between subjects and were compared against published repertoires and the VDJdb database. The raw public data were reprocessed by TCRdb itself: fastp quality trimming at Q25, MiXCR clonotype calling, in-frame beta chains only. Each entry is one CDR3 protein sequence, shown with its most common DNA and genes. The V and J calls and clone size come from TCRdb's table, not from the authors' own analysis. In all, the sample holds under 350,000 distinct CDR3 sequences, and 56% of those were seen once. Roughly 1.3% of the sample belongs to the ten largest clones.

About this clonotype: Its target antigen remains unknown. Base qualities were left out, and no much larger clone turns up one base away.

From V the trimming removes 0 bases and from J it removes 1 base, while the gene matches leave 2 bases of the junction unaccounted for. The CDR3, from cysteine to phenylalanine, totals 15 residues. The retained sequence is limited to the CDR3, 45 bases, with the frame set at the first base. The germline V gene encodes CDR1 SGDLS and CDR2 YYNGEE. The receptor was derived from a human donor with aplastic anemia. Sequenced input: sorted CD4+, CD8+, or CD8+CD57+ T cells (not recorded which) from PBMCs. The chain was built from TRBV9 and TRBJ2-7, and TRBD1 aligns with 9 junction nucleotides. The CDR3 reads as follows: CASSVGDRVSYEQYF. The nucleotides read TGTGCCAGCAGCGTAGGGGACAGGGTTTCCTACGAGCAGTACTTC.